This T cell receptor beta chain was identified during a study of blood T cell repertoires in COVID-19. Study information: Samples taken during acute and convalescent COVID-19 were collected in the United States, Italy and Spain. Nucleic acid was either cDNA or gDNA, and it came from T cells, B-cell-depleted T cells, or PBMCs.

The authors' processing: Estimates of nucleated cell counts were drawn from the amplification of reference gene primers. Sequencing used immunoSEQ multiplex PCR; TCRdb keeps in-frame clones, though not all of them. V and J calls plus clone size are reproduced from that table; the DNA served to infer D and trimming. The sample comprises fewer than 250,000 clones, 88% of which are singletons, and approximately 2.6% rests with the top ten. Germline CDR1 and CDR2: WNHNN and SYGVQD (reference sequence). The CDR3 covers 15 residues. V shed 2 bases and J shed 1 base, with 10 bases lying between them. Input material: peripheral blood. The receptor was derived from a woman aged 55-69 years with acute or convalescent COVID-19. The V and J genes are TRBV10-1 and TRBJ2-3, with a weak D call TRBD2 (6 bases). The CDR3 here is CASSETSKRTDTQYF. Here the CDR3 DNA reads TGCGCCAGCAGTGAGACTAGCAAACGCACAGATACGCAGTATTTT.